This TCR beta chain was profiled in a study of CD8+ T cells in alopecia areata. Whole-study results and caveats: Clonality exceeded that of normal scalp in lesional scalp, most notably in alopecia totalis/universalis.

Sorting of CD4+ and CD8+ T cells was performed on PBMCs. As concerns this clone: Its target is not known.

RNA was isolated and reverse transcribed to cDNA, the sequencing template. TCRdb keeps only in-frame clones here, not all; method: immunoSEQ multiplex PCR. The repertoire holds more than 95,000 clones, with approximately 58% as singletons. The sample was CD4+ T cells sorted from blood. This clonotype was sampled from a human donor in good health.

CDR3 DNA: TGTGCCAGCAGTCCTGACCACAGGGTATTGGGAGGCTACACCTTC. Translated: CASSPDHRVLGGYTF. The chain couples TRBV27 to TRBJ1-2; D possibly corresponds to TRBD1 (6 bases). The V end lost 5 bases, the J end lost 8 bases, and 21 bases lay between the germline ends. The V gene's germline CDR1 is MNHEY and CDR2 SMNVEV (reference sequence). The CDR3 is 15 amino acids.